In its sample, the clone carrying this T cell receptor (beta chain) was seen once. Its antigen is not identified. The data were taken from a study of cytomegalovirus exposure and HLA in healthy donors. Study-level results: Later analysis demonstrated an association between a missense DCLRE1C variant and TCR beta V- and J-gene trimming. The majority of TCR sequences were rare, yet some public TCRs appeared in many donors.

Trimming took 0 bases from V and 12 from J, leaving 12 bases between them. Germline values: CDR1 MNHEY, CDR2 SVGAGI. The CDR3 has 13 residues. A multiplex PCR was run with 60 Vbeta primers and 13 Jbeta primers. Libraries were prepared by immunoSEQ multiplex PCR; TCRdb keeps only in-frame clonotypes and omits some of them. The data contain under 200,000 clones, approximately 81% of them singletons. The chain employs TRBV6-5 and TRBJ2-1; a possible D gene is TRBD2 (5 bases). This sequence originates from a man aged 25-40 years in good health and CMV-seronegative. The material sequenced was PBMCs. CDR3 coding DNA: TGTGCCAGCAGTTACTCGGGTGGAAGCGGGCAGTTCTTC. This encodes CASSYSGGSGQFF.